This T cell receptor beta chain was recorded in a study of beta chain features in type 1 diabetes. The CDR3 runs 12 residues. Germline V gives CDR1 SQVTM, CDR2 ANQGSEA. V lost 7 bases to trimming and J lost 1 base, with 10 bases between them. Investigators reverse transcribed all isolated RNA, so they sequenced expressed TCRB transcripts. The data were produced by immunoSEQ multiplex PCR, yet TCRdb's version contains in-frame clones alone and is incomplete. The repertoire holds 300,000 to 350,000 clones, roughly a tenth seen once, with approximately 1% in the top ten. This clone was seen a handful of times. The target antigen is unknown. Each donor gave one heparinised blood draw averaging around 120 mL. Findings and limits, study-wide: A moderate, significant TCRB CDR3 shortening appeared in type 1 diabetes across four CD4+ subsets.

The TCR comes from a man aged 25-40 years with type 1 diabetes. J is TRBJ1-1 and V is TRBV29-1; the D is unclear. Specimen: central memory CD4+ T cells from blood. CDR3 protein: CSARGPNTEAFF. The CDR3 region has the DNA TGCAGCGCCCGAGGCCCGAACACTGAAGCTTTCTTT. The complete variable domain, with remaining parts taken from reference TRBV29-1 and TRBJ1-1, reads SAVISQKPSRDICQRGTSLTIQCQVDSQVTMMFWYRQQPGQSLTLIATANQGSEATYESGFVIDKFPISRPNLTFSTLTVSNMSPEDSSIYLCSARGPNTEAFFGQGTRLTVV.